These 20 T cell receptor beta chains were sequenced from one sample in a study of blood T cell repertoires in COVID-19. Assay used: immunoSEQ multiplex PCR; TCRdb lists only in-frame clones, some missing. The sample carries roughly 100,000 clones, approximately 90% recorded once. The material sequenced was peripheral blood. These receptors were obtained from a woman older than 75 with acute or convalescent COVID-19.

The CDR3 DNA is TGCGCCAGCAGACGGGGTACAGGGGATAGCAATCAGCCCCAGCATTTT. It yields the protein CASRRGTGDSNQPQHF. This sequence joins TRBV23-1 and TRBJ1-5; 7 bases are a match to TRBD1. TRBV23-1 belongs to the ORF category, with a function that is uncertain. The CDR3 extends over 16 amino acids. Trimming cost V 6 bases and J 0 bases; bases outside gene matches: 8.

This clone has a handful of counts. The V call is TRBV19, the J call TRBJ1-6; the match to TRBD1 covers 9 bases. V lost 3 bases, J lost 10 bases, and 7 bases stayed unmatched. The CDR3 loop spans 15 amino acids. Germline V CDR1 and CDR2: LNHDA, SQIVND (reference sequence). The CDR3 here is CASSIMGQGGSPLHF. The DNA of the CDR3 is TGTGCCAGTAGTATTATGGGACAGGGAGGCTCACCCCTCCACTTT.

This chain uses TRBV10-3 with TRBJ2-1; 7 bases are a match to TRBD1. CDR1 and CDR2 (germline): ENHRY, SYGVKD. After removal of 2 bases from V and 5 bases from J, the junction contained 6 bases not matched to a gene. The CDR3 loop spans 15 amino acids. The CDR3 coding sequence is TGTGCCATCAGTGAGGTCAGGGGGTCCAACAATGAGCAGTTCTTC. It yields the protein CAISEVRGSNNEQFF.

The chain has TRBV5-1 and TRBJ1-2, with 9 nucleotides matching TRBD1. Germline V gene lookup returns CDR1 SGHRS and CDR2 YFSETQ. The CDR3 runs to 14 residues. Unmatched junction bases numbered 4, after V lost 0 bases and J lost 7 bases. CDR3 sequence (DNA): TGCGCCAGCAGCTTGGGGGACAGGGCCTTTGGCTACACCTTC. It codes for CASSLGDRAFGYTF.

A remark on this clone: Distinct nucleotide sequences in the sample also encode this CDR3. CDR3 residues: CASSPYRGLREKLFF. The CDR3 region has the DNA TGTGCCAGCTCACCATACAGGGGGCTACGTGAAAAACTGTTTTTT. The chain uses TRBV18 and TRBJ1-4; 9 positions match TRBD1. The V gene's germline CDR1 is KGHSH and CDR2 LQKENI. The CDR3 runs to 15 residues. Trimming took 2 bases from V and 7 from J; bases not matched to a gene: 5.

V is TRBV12-3 or TRBV12-4 and J is TRBJ2-7, with D possibly TRBD2 on 6 matching bases. The CDR3 runs to 11 residues. V lost 6 bases, J lost 6 bases, and 9 bases lay in between. CDR3 nucleotide sequence: TGTGCCAGCAGCCGGGGAGGCGAGCAGTACTTC. This encodes CASSRGGEQYF.

The gene calls are TRBV27 and TRBJ1-2; 7 nucleotides match TRBD1. Trimming removed 3 bases from V and 2 bases from J; junction bases left unmatched: 12. Germline CDR1 and CDR2: MNHEY and SMNVEV (reference sequence). There are 17 residues in the CDR3. This chain's CDR3 is CASSFSWGTAKNYGYTF. In nucleotides, the CDR3 is TGTGCCAGCAGTTTCTCTTGGGGGACAGCAAAAAACTATGGCTACACCTTC.

The rearrangement links TRBV6-5 to TRBJ1-5; a possible D gene is TRBD1 (5 bases). Germline assignment: CDR1 MNHEY and CDR2 SVGAGI. The V end was cut by 5 bases, the J end by 2 bases, with 10 bases between. The length of the CDR3 is 14 residues. CDR3 coding DNA: TGTGCCAGCAGTATAACAGGCGGCAATCAGCCCCAGCATTTT. Protein: CASSITGGNQPQHF.

This chain links TRBV5-1 with TRBJ1-2; no reliable D call. Trimming removed 2 bases from V and 2 bases from J, with 7 bases in between. Per germline, CDR1 SGHRS and CDR2 YFSETQ. This CDR3 has 13 amino acids. This CDR3 is CASSFSTNYGYTF. CDR3 sequence (DNA): TGCGCCAGCAGCTTCTCCACAAACTATGGCTACACCTTC. Complete variable domain (other parts from reference TRBV5-1 and TRBJ1-2): KAGVTQTPRYLIKTRGQQVTLSCSPISGHRSVSWYQQTPGQGLQFLFEYFSETQRNKGNFPGRFSGRQFSNSRSEMNVSTLELGDSALYLCASSFSTNYGYTFGSGTRLTVV.

The chain employs TRBV12-3 or TRBV12-4 and TRBJ1-3, with TRBD1 matching over 7 bases. CDR3 size: 12 residues. The junction had 6 bases not matched to a gene; V was cut back by 7 bases and J by 9 bases. In DNA, the CDR3 is TGTGCCAGCAACCACAGGGGAGTCACCATATATTTT. This sequence encodes CASNHRGVTIYF.

The rearrangement links TRBV5-5 to TRBJ2-4; the D gene is possibly TRBD1 (5 bases). The V gene lost 0 bases and the J gene lost 0 bases, with 10 bases spanning the gap. Germline CDR1 is SGHKS and CDR2 is YYEKEE (reference sequence). CDR3 length: 16 amino acids. The DNA of the CDR3 is TGTGCCAGCAGCTTGGCTCCGACAGTAGCCAAAAACATTCAGTACTTC. Its translation: CASSLAPTVAKNIQYF.

This clone has a single count. The rearrangement uses TRBV28 and TRBJ1-1, with D uncertain. From germline, CDR1 is MDHEN and CDR2 SYDVKM. The CDR3 contains 16 residues. V gave up 7 bases and J gave up 2 bases, with 20 bases separating them. CDR3 amino acids: CASKLPRLRANTEAFF. CDR3 bases: TGTGCCAGCAAATTACCCCGCTTGAGGGCTAACACTGAAGCTTTCTTT. Variable domain in full (rest from reference TRBV28 and TRBJ1-1): DVKVTQSSRYLVKRTGEKVFLECVQDMDHENMFWYRQDPGLGLRLIYFSYDVKMKEKGDIPEGYSVSREKKERFSLILESASTNQTSMYLCASKLPRLRANTEAFFGQGTRLTVV.

The chain carries TRBV6-5 and TRBJ1-1, with D unresolved. The V end lost 11 bases, the J end lost 5 bases, and 18 bases lay between the germline ends. Germline V lookup: CDR1 MNHEY, CDR2 SVGAGI. The CDR3 sequence is 13 residues long. The CDR3 loop is CAGRGSLATEAFF. The CDR3 DNA follows: TGTGCCGGCCGCGGGAGTTTGGCTACTGAAGCTTTCTTT.

This clone has just one count. This chain links TRBV21-1 with TRBJ2-1; the table's D call TRBD1 went unverified against the DNA. TRBV21-1 represents a pseudogene. The CDR3 spans 13 residues. The DNA for the CDR3 is TGTGCCAGCAGCAAGCAGGGGGGTTGTGAGCAGTTCTTC. This translates into CASSKQGGCEQFF.

This chain links TRBV4-1 with TRBJ2-5; no reliable D call. Germline-derived CDR1 and CDR2 are MGHRA and YSYEKL. Deletions cut 1 base from V and 5 bases from J, with 8 bases between. CDR3 length equals 13 residues. CDR3 DNA: TGCGCCAGCAGCCAAGCTACGGTGGAGACCCAGTACTTC. This gives the protein CASSQATVETQYF.

In this sample, this clone turned up once. Other DNA sequences in the same sample also yield this CDR3. The chain recombines TRBV6-5 with TRBJ2-7, with 10 bases that match TRBD1. J gave up 0 bases and V 3 bases, and 2 bases lay outside the gene matches. CDR3 length: 15 amino acids. Germline CDR1 is MNHEY and CDR2 is SVGAGI. CDR3 bases: TGTGCCAGCAGTTATCGGGACAGGGGCTCCTACGAGCAGTACTTC. Its protein product is CASSYRDRGSYEQYF.

The chain couples TRBV6-5 to TRBJ2-7, with TRBD2 identical over 12 bases. J was trimmed by 6 bases and V by 5 bases; bases with no gene match: 8. The germline V gene has CDR1 MNHEY and CDR2 SVGAGI. The CDR3 is made up of 15 amino acids. The CDR3 region is CASSPSSGGALEQYF. The CDR3 nucleotides read TGTGCCAGCAGTCCTTCTAGCGGGGGGGCCCTCGAGCAGTACTTC.

The chain recombines TRBV19 with TRBJ2-5, with 11 nucleotides matching TRBD1. J gave up 5 bases and V 6 bases, and 8 bases lay outside the gene matches. The CDR3 extends over 15 amino acids. Germline values: CDR1 LNHDA, CDR2 SQIVND (reference sequence). CDR3 sequence: CASSPTGTGGETQYF. The CDR3, as DNA: TGTGCCAGTAGCCCTACCGGGACAGGGGGGGAGACCCAGTACTTC.

The chain employs TRBV30 and TRBJ1-6; the D is unclear. V was pared by 1 base and J by 7 bases, with 11 bases between. This CDR3 region has 14 residues. The germline gives CDR1 GTSNPN, CDR2 SVGIG (reference sequence). The CDR3 sequence is CAWSGGLGNSPLHF. The CDR3 bases are TGTGCCTGGAGTGGCGGGTTGGGGAATTCACCCCTCCACTTT.

This clone occurred a few times. The chain couples TRBV5-1 to TRBJ1-2; D might be TRBD1 (5 bases). The CDR3 is 13 amino acids. Germline assignment: CDR1 SGHRS and CDR2 YFSETQ. Trimming took 4 bases from V and 5 from J, leaving 12 bases between them. The CDR3 protein is CASSPATGYGYTF. The CDR3 nucleotides are TGCGCCAGCAGCCCCGCCACAGGATATGGCTACACCTTC.